These T cell receptor beta chains were read from a single sample in a study of T cell repertoires in cytomegalovirus infection. Their antigen targets remain unknown. One entry per CDR3 protein, called by TCRdb with MiXCR from the reads. The sample has about 350,000 distinct CDR3 sequences, about 32% seen once. This sample comprised cultured PBMCs, obtained from culture after CMV antigen stimulation. The receptors were sampled from a human donor in good health (CMV status not recorded). Some clones in this sample may be carry-over from other donors' samples. Both conserved end residues are part of each CDR3. D genes are given only for firm matches. Size is stated for part of the rows, as once, few or many counts, or as a class when the clone is expanded.

>many|TRBV7-8|-|TRBJ1-6
CASSLGGNSPLHF
TGTGCCAGCAGCTTAGGTGGGAATTCACCCCTCCACTTT
>few|TRBV24-1|TRBD2|TRBJ2-3
CATSDPTSGTDTQYF
TGTGCCACCAGTGACCCGACTAGCGGGACGGATACGCAGTATTTT
>-|TRBV19|-|TRBJ1-5
CASGSRGNQPQHF
TGTGCCAGTGGTAGCCGGGGCAATCAGCCCCAGCATTTT
>few|TRBV7-9|-|TRBJ2-3
CASSLSQFDTQYF
TGTGCCAGCAGCTTATCCCAGTTCGATACGCAGTATTTT
>-|TRBV7-4|-|TRBJ1-5
CASSKGVSNQPQHF
TGTGCCAGCAGCAAGGGGGTTAGCAATCAGCCCCAGCATTTT
>-|TRBV7-2|-|TRBJ1-1
CASSLALSRVGSGTEAFF
TGTGCCAGCAGCTTAGCGCTGTCCAGGGTCGGATCTGGCACTGAAGCTTTCTTT
>few|TRBV7-2|-|TRBJ1-2
CASSLAGTQLFGYTF
TGTGCCAGCAGCTTAGCGGGGACGCAGTTATTTGGCTACACCTTC
>-|TRBV15|-|TRBJ1-4
CATSREEGSGEKLFF
TGTGCCACCAGCAGAGAAGAGGGGTCGGGGGAAAAACTGTTTTTT
>few|TRBV9|TRBD2|TRBJ2-1
CASSVGIAGSSYNEQFF
TGTGCCAGCAGCGTTGGGATAGCGGGTAGCTCCTACAATGAGCAGTTCTTC
>few|TRBV4-3|-|TRBJ2-4
CASSLGSGMKDIQYF
TGCGCCAGCAGCCTCGGATCCGGGATGAAGGACATTCAGTACTTC
>-|TRBV7-2|-|TRBJ1-6
CASSSPSDSPLHF
TGTGCCAGCAGCTCCCCCTCAGATTCACCCCTCCACTTT
>-|TRBV5-4|-|TRBJ2-1
CASSPRSRNEQFF
TGTGCCAGCAGCCCCCGGAGTCGGAATGAGCAGTTCTTC
>-|TRBV14|TRBD1|TRBJ2-3
CASSQGTGKSTDTQYF
TGTGCCAGCAGCCAAGGGACAGGGAAAAGCACAGATACGCAGTATTTT
>-|TRBV20-1|-|TRBJ1-4
CSARGTPGGVEKLFF
TGCAGTGCTAGAGGCACCCCGGGGGGGGTTGAAAAACTGTTTTTT
>many|TRBV6-1|TRBD1|TRBJ2-3
CARSTGTGDPDTQYF
TGTGCCAGATCGACCGGGACAGGGGACCCAGATACGCAGTATTTT